These T cell receptor beta chains were read from a single sample in a study of metastatic and nonmetastatic thyroid tumors. TCRdb re-clonotyped the PCR reads through MiXCR. The sample lists roughly 45,000 clones; 3.2% were seen once. The material sequenced was blood. These receptors all come from a female donor with papillary thyroid cancer or a benign thyroid nodule (not recorded which). Some clones in this sample may be carry-over from other donors' samples. The CDR3 runs from the conserved cysteine through the conserved F or W. The order of the fields is D gene, clone size, V gene, J gene, CDR3 protein, CDR3 DNA. The D gene is left open where the match is weak. A row's size may be missing; if present it is once, few, many or a size class.

d_call: TRBD2
clone_size: few
v_call: TRBV6-1
j_call: TRBJ2-3
cdr3_aa: CASRRLAGLDTQYF
cdr3_nt: TGTGCCAGCAGAAGACTAGCGGGACTCGATACGCAGTATTTT

d_call: NA
clone_size: many
v_call: TRBV3-1
j_call: TRBJ1-5
cdr3_aa: CASSPTFNSNQPQHF
cdr3_nt: TGTGCCAGCAGCCCAACTTTTAATAGCAATCAGCCCCAGCATTTT

d_call: NA
clone_size: many
v_call: TRBV7-6
j_call: TRBJ1-3
cdr3_aa: CASSLWGASGNTIYF
cdr3_nt: TGTGCCAGCAGCTTATGGGGGGCTTCTGGAAACACCATATATTTT

d_call: NA
clone_size: NA
v_call: TRBV6-1
j_call: TRBJ1-2
cdr3_aa: CASSWDNGYGYTF
cdr3_nt: TGTGCCAGCAGTTGGGACAACGGCTATGGCTACACCTTC

d_call: TRBD2
clone_size: few
v_call: TRBV28
j_call: TRBJ2-7
cdr3_aa: CASSQGLAGPSYEQYF
cdr3_nt: TGTGCCAGCAGTCAGGGACTAGCGGGTCCCTCCTACGAGCAGTACTTC

d_call: TRBD2
clone_size: many
v_call: TRBV5-1
j_call: TRBJ2-5
cdr3_aa: CASSLGLAGDPYQETQYF
cdr3_nt: TGCGCCAGCAGTCTCGGACTAGCGGGAGATCCATACCAAGAGACCCAGTACTTC

d_call: NA
clone_size: NA
v_call: TRBV27
j_call: TRBJ1-2
cdr3_aa: CASSYHRHYGYTF
cdr3_nt: TGTGCCAGCAGTTATCACAGGCACTATGGCTACACCTTC

d_call: NA
clone_size: many
v_call: TRBV20-1
j_call: TRBJ2-1
cdr3_aa: CSATSPGLNNEQFF
cdr3_nt: TGCAGTGCCACCAGCCCGGGGCTCAACAATGAGCAATTCTTC

d_call: NA
clone_size: few
v_call: TRBV6-2/TRBV6-3
j_call: TRBJ2-5
cdr3_aa: CASSYTRYQETQYF
cdr3_nt: TGTGCCAGCAGTTACACCCGATACCAAGAGACCCAGTACTTC

d_call: NA
clone_size: NA
v_call: TRBV11-2
j_call: TRBJ1-2
cdr3_aa: CASRPLGKLYGYTF
cdr3_nt: TGTGCCAGTCGACCCTTAGGGAAACTCTATGGCTACACCTTC

d_call: TRBD1
clone_size: many
v_call: TRBV11-3
j_call: TRBJ2-3
cdr3_aa: CASSLQSGQGDTQYF
cdr3_nt: TGTGCCAGCAGCCTTCAATCGGGACAGGGGGATACGCAGTATTTT

d_call: NA
clone_size: few
v_call: TRBV6-1
j_call: TRBJ2-2
cdr3_aa: CASRQGTGELFF
cdr3_nt: TGTGCCAGCAGACAGGGCACCGGGGAGCTGTTTTTT

d_call: NA
clone_size: many
v_call: TRBV12-3/TRBV12-4
j_call: TRBJ2-7
cdr3_aa: CASSPPGKRQYF
cdr3_nt: TGTGCCAGCAGTCCCCCGGGAAAGCGGCAGTACTTC

d_call: NA
clone_size: many
v_call: TRBV5-1
j_call: TRBJ2-6
cdr3_aa: CASSPGGGANVLTF
cdr3_nt: TGCGCCAGCAGCCCCGGGGGTGGGGCCAACGTCCTGACTTTC

d_call: TRBD2
clone_size: many
v_call: TRBV19
j_call: TRBJ2-1
cdr3_aa: CASSNLAGGSYNEQFF
cdr3_nt: TGTGCCAGTAGCAATCTAGCGGGAGGTTCCTACAATGAGCAGTTCTTC

d_call: TRBD1
clone_size: NA
v_call: TRBV5-1
j_call: TRBJ2-5
cdr3_aa: CASSLSRQGETQYF
cdr3_nt: TGCGCCAGCAGCTTGTCAAGACAGGGGGAGACCCAGTACTTC

d_call: TRBD1
clone_size: many
v_call: TRBV2
j_call: TRBJ1-6
cdr3_aa: CASSGQGGLVSPLHF
cdr3_nt: TGTGCCAGCAGTGGACAGGGTGGTCTTGTTTCACCCCTCCACTTT

d_call: NA
clone_size: many
v_call: TRBV27
j_call: TRBJ2-1
cdr3_aa: CASSGFSNEQFF
cdr3_nt: TGTGCCAGCAGCGGCTTTAGCAATGAGCAGTTCTTC

d_call: TRBD2
clone_size: NA
v_call: TRBV20-1
j_call: TRBJ2-3
cdr3_aa: CSATTAGGTDTQYF
cdr3_nt: TGCAGTGCTACAACAGCGGGAGGGACAGATACGCAGTATTTT

d_call: NA
clone_size: few
v_call: TRBV6-1
j_call: TRBJ2-1
cdr3_aa: CASSEEPGGSNEQFF
cdr3_nt: TGTGCCAGCAGTGAAGAACCCGGCGGTTCCAATGAGCAGTTCTTC

d_call: NA
clone_size: many
v_call: TRBV11-3
j_call: TRBJ2-5
cdr3_aa: CASSLRRQTQETQYF
cdr3_nt: TGTGCCAGCAGCTTAAGGCGACAGACGCAAGAGACCCAGTACTTC

d_call: TRBD1
clone_size: many
v_call: TRBV30
j_call: TRBJ1-1
cdr3_aa: CAWSQGARNTEAFF
cdr3_nt: TGTGCCTGGAGTCAGGGGGCACGGAACACTGAAGCTTTCTTT

d_call: NA
clone_size: few
v_call: TRBV6-2/TRBV6-3
j_call: TRBJ2-3
cdr3_aa: CASRNEDTQYF
cdr3_nt: TGTGCCAGCCGCAATGAAGATACGCAGTATTTT

d_call: NA
clone_size: medium-sized
v_call: TRBV30
j_call: TRBJ1-6
cdr3_aa: CAWTEFENSPLHF
cdr3_nt: TGTGCCTGGACCGAATTCGAGAATTCACCCCTCCACTTT

d_call: NA
clone_size: NA
v_call: TRBV4-1
j_call: TRBJ2-5
cdr3_aa: CASSLGETQYF
cdr3_nt: TGCGCCAGCAGCCTCGGGGAGACCCAGTACTTC

d_call: NA
clone_size: NA
v_call: TRBV27
j_call: TRBJ2-6
cdr3_aa: CASTIDPSGANVLTF
cdr3_nt: TGTGCCAGCACCATCGACCCCTCTGGGGCCAACGTCCTGACTTTC

d_call: TRBD1
clone_size: many
v_call: TRBV11-2
j_call: TRBJ2-1
cdr3_aa: CASSLDLTPGQALYNEQFF
cdr3_nt: TGTGCCAGCAGCTTAGATTTAACCCCGGGACAGGCATTATACAATGAGCAGTTCTTC

d_call: TRBD2
clone_size: many
v_call: TRBV6-1
j_call: TRBJ2-2
cdr3_aa: CASSPSGGTGELFF
cdr3_nt: TGTGCCAGCAGTCCCTCCGGGGGGACCGGGGAGCTGTTTTTT

d_call: TRBD1
clone_size: many
v_call: TRBV28
j_call: TRBJ2-5
cdr3_aa: CASSLRWSGGPQETQYF
cdr3_nt: TGTGCCAGCAGTTTAAGATGGTCAGGGGGACCCCAAGAGACCCAGTACTTC

d_call: NA
clone_size: many
v_call: TRBV3-1
j_call: TRBJ2-5
cdr3_aa: CASSDAQETQYF
cdr3_nt: TGTGCCAGCAGCGATGCCCAAGAGACCCAGTACTTC

d_call: NA
clone_size: medium-sized
v_call: TRBV6-5
j_call: TRBJ1-6
cdr3_aa: CASSYPGAYNSPLHF
cdr3_nt: TGTGCCAGCAGTTACCCCGGGGCCTATAATTCACCCCTCCACTTT